This is a list of T cell receptor beta chains from one sample in a study of lymphopenia after photon versus proton radiotherapy. Method: immunoSEQ multiplex PCR; TCRdb's copy keeps in-frame clones and lacks some. The table includes 40,000 to 45,000 clones, approximately 82% detected once. The sample here was peripheral blood, taken from a patient treated with proton-based radiotherapy. The receptors stem from a woman in her 70s with pancreatic cancer. Both conserved end residues are part of each CDR3. Fields, in order: CDR3 length, J gene, D gene, V gene, clone size, CDR3 protein, CDR3 DNA. A D gene is named only where the DNA matches it firmly. A clone size is listed for some rows: how often the clone was seen (once, few, many), or a class if it is expanded.

14	TRBJ2-1	-	TRBV28	few	CASINSGSRNEQFF	TGTGCCAGCATCAACTCGGGTTCAAGGAATGAGCAGTTCTTC
14	TRBJ1-3	-	TRBV7-2	-	CASSSSHSGNTIYF	TGTGCCAGCTCCTCAAGCCACTCTGGAAACACCATATATTTT
11	TRBJ1-2	-	TRBV30	-	CAWSRLYGYTF	TGTGCCTGGAGTCGGCTCTATGGCTACACCTTC
14	TRBJ2-1	-	TRBV5-1	-	CASSLEAIRNEQFF	TGCGCCAGCAGCTTGGAGGCAATCCGAAATGAGCAGTTCTTC
13	TRBJ1-4	-	TRBV12-5	once	CASGRDSGQRLFF	TGTGCTAGTGGTAGGGACTCCGGACAGAGACTGTTTTTT
15	TRBJ2-1	TRBD2	TRBV7-3	-	CASSFRLAGNNEQFF	TGTGCCAGCAGCTTTCGCCTAGCGGGCAACAATGAGCAGTTCTTC
15	TRBJ1-4	-	TRBV7-9	-	CASSSPGQLNEKLFF	TGTGCCAGCAGCTCCCCGGGACAACTAAATGAAAAACTGTTTTTT
16	TRBJ2-2	TRBD2	TRBV9	-	CASSPLTGGSTGELFF	TGTGCCAGCAGCCCCCTGACCGGGGGGAGCACCGGGGAGCTGTTTTTT
15	TRBJ1-2	TRBD1	TRBV27	-	CASSFGTGKPYGYTF	TGTGCCAGCAGTTTCGGGACAGGCAAGCCCTATGGCTACACCTTC
18	TRBJ2-6	TRBD1	TRBV5-5	-	CASRRGQGANSGANVLTF	TGTGCCAGCAGGCGCGGACAGGGGGCCAACTCTGGGGCCAACGTCCTGACTTTC
16	TRBJ1-3	-	TRBV11-3	-	CASSLDSGNSGNTIYF	TGTGCCAGCAGCTTAGATTCGGGGAACTCTGGAAACACCATATATTTT
13	TRBJ2-3	TRBD1	TRBV6-5	-	CAIRDSYTDTQYF	TGTGCCATCCGGGACAGCTACACAGATACGCAGTATTTT
12	TRBJ2-7	-	TRBV11-3	-	CASSLVSDKQYF	TGTGCCAGCAGCTTAGTTAGCGACAAGCAGTACTTC
15	TRBJ2-1	-	TRBV13	-	CASSFRGVGGLEQFF	TGTGCCAGCAGCTTCCGGGGGGTGGGGGGGCTTGAGCAGTTCTTC
19	TRBJ1-3	-	TRBV27	-	CASTTQSGRAQCSGNTIYF	TGTGCCAGCACAACACAGTCTGGAAGGGCCCAGTGCTCTGGAAACACCATATATTTT
15	TRBJ2-5	TRBD1	TRBV27	-	CASSAGNRGRETQYF	TGTGCCAGCAGTGCCGGGAACAGGGGGCGAGAGACCCAGTACTTC
16	TRBJ2-2	TRBD2	TRBV19	-	CASSIGLAGLSGELFF	TGTGCCAGTAGTATCGGACTAGCTGGTTTATCCGGGGAGCTGTTTTTT
14	TRBJ2-3	-	TRBV5-1	-	CASSQTKATDTQYF	TGCGCCAGCAGCCAAACCAAGGCCACAGATACGCAGTATTTT
16	TRBJ2-3	-	TRBV19	-	CASSAGAGALRDTQYF	TGTGCCAGTAGTGCGGGGGCAGGGGCGCTTAGAGATACGCAGTATTTT
14	TRBJ2-3	-	TRBV19	-	CASQQGATTDTQYF	TGTGCCAGTCAACAGGGTGCGACGACGGATACGCAGTATTTT
12	TRBJ1-4	-	TRBV28	-	CASSPQQVTRFF	TGTGCCAGCAGTCCGCAACAGGTAACACGGTTTTTT
16	TRBJ2-2	-	TRBV2	-	CASSEVGSANTGELFF	TGTGCCAGCAGTGAAGTTGGGAGCGCGAACACCGGGGAGCTGTTTTTT
13	TRBJ2-7	TRBD2	TRBV18	-	CASSPRGLEEQYF	TGTGCCAGCTCACCAAGAGGACTAGAGGAGCAGTACTTC
14	TRBJ1-2	-	TRBV5-6	-	CASSLTGGNYGYTF	TGTGCCAGCAGCTTGACGGGTGGCAACTATGGCTACACCTTC
14	TRBJ1-6	-	TRBV5-1	-	CASSLEGNNSPLHF	TGCGCCAGCAGCTTGGAGGGGAATAATTCACCCCTCCACTTT
14	TRBJ2-7	-	TRBV28	-	CASNTLSGTGEQYF	TGTGCCAGCAACACTCTTAGCGGGACAGGCGAGCAGTACTTC
14	TRBJ2-3	-	TRBV6-1	-	CASWLPRITDTQYF	TGTGCCAGCTGGCTGCCACGGATCACAGATACGCAGTATTTT
13	TRBJ2-3	-	TRBV15	-	CATSRDQPDTQYF	TGTGCCACCAGCAGAGACCAACCCGATACGCAGTATTTT
18	TRBJ2-1	TRBD2	TRBV30	-	CAWSRGTSGRMLGNEQFF	TGTGCCTGGAGTAGGGGGACTAGCGGGAGGATGCTGGGCAATGAGCAGTTCTTC
14	TRBJ2-3	-	TRBV6-4	once	CASSVEHSTDTQYF	TGTGCCAGCAGTGTGGAGCACAGCACAGATACGCAGTATTTT
12	TRBJ2-2	-	TRBV2	-	CASSKDTGELFF	TGTGCCAGCAGTAAAGACACCGGGGAGCTGTTTTTT
15	TRBJ1-1	TRBD1	TRBV10-3	-	CAISDDRGFNTEAFF	TGTGCCATCAGTGACGACAGGGGATTTAACACTGAAGCTTTCTTT
16	TRBJ1-4	-	TRBV28	-	CASSFRSGAPNEKLFF	TGTGCCAGCAGTTTTAGATCGGGGGCGCCTAATGAAAAACTGTTTTTT
13	TRBJ2-7	-	TRBV7-3	-	CASSSAVRGEQYF	TGTGCCAGCAGCTCCGCCGTAAGGGGAGAGCAGTACTTC
13	TRBJ2-1	-	TRBV5-1	-	CASSLGQSNEQFF	TGCGCCAGCAGCTTGGGGCAGTCCAATGAGCAGTTCTTC
15	TRBJ2-1	TRBD1	TRBV19	-	CASRAWTGDYNEQFF	TGTGCCAGTAGGGCCTGGACAGGCGATTACAATGAGCAGTTCTTC
14	TRBJ2-5	-	TRBV19	-	CASSIGLGRETQYF	TGTGCCAGTAGTATCGGTCTGGGGCGGGAGACCCAGTACTTC
13	TRBJ1-2	-	TRBV18	-	CASSPGLNYGYTF	TGTGCCAGCTCACCCGGACTGAACTATGGCTACACCTTC
16	TRBJ2-7	-	TRBV11-3	-	CASKYSGGTGPYEQYF	TGTGCCAGCAAATATTCGGGAGGGACAGGGCCCTACGAGCAGTACTTC
13	TRBJ1-2	-	TRBV9	-	CASSVGGIYGYTF	TGTGCCAGCAGCGTAGGAGGAATCTATGGCTACACCTTC
17	TRBJ2-7	TRBD2	TRBV6-1	-	CASSEGIATSGIYEQYF	TGTGCCAGCAGTGAAGGCATCGCGACTAGCGGGATTTACGAGCAGTACTTC
18	TRBJ1-6	-	TRBV7-9	-	CASSMRTSLGRLGSPLHF	TGTGCCAGCAGCATGCGGACTTCCCTCGGACGCTTAGGTTCACCCCTCCACTTT
12	TRBJ1-1	-	TRBV29-1	-	CSVARQNTEAFF	TGCAGCGTGGCACGACAGAACACTGAAGCTTTCTTT
15	TRBJ1-4	-	TRBV11-2	-	CASSPLGITNEKLFF	TGTGCCAGCAGCCCTCTAGGGATAACTAATGAAAAACTGTTTTTT
19	TRBJ2-1	TRBD2	TRBV12-5	-	CASGKVAGGPRSSYNEQFF	TGTGCTAGTGGGAAGGTGGCGGGAGGGCCGAGAAGTTCCTACAATGAGCAGTTCTTC
15	TRBJ2-4	TRBD1	TRBV7-3	-	CASSSVGQGENIQYF	TGTGCCAGCAGCTCAGTAGGACAGGGCGAAAACATTCAGTACTTC
12	TRBJ1-1	TRBD1	TRBV5-4	-	CASSPTGTEAFF	TGTGCCAGCAGCCCGACAGGGACTGAAGCTTTCTTT
13	TRBJ2-7	-	TRBV7-7	-	CASSLDRQHEQYF	TGTGCTAGCAGCTTAGACAGGCAGCACGAGCAGTACTTC
15	TRBJ2-7	TRBD1	TRBV7-2	large	CASSLAGQGASEQYF	TGTGCCAGCAGCTTAGCTGGACAGGGGGCGTCCGAGCAGTACTTC
19	TRBJ2-2	TRBD2	TRBV15	once	CATSSGLAGSSPLAGELFF	TGTGCCACCAGCAGCGGACTAGCGGGATCTTCTCCCCTCGCCGGGGAGCTGTTTTTT
18	TRBJ2-7	TRBD2	TRBV30	-	CAWTLRPSGRAISHEQYF	TGTGCCTGGACGCTGCGGCCGAGCGGGAGGGCCATCAGCCACGAGCAGTACTTC
14	TRBJ1-1	-	TRBV28	-	CASSLGYRETEAFF	TGTGCCAGCAGTTTAGGTTACAGGGAGACTGAAGCTTTCTTT
16	TRBJ1-1	-	TRBV5-1	-	CASSRGFGGMNTEAFF	TGCGCCAGCAGCCGGGGCTTCGGCGGCATGAACACTGAAGCTTTCTTT
15	TRBJ2-1	-	TRBV25-1	-	CASSEYGRVYNEQFF	TGTGCCAGCAGTGAATATGGCAGAGTCTACAATGAGCAGTTCTTC
15	TRBJ1-6	-	TRBV2	-	CASSTRATYNSPLHF	TGTGCCAGCAGTACCCGGGCCACGTATAATTCACCCCTCCACTTT
16	TRBJ1-6	TRBD1	TRBV5-4	few	CASSVTGGWRNSPLHF	TGTGCCAGCAGCGTCACAGGGGGTTGGAGAAATTCACCCCTCCACTTT
15	TRBJ1-2	-	TRBV28	-	CASSSPTRIYYGYTF	TGTGCCAGCAGTTCCCCGACCAGAATTTACTATGGCTACACCTTC
15	TRBJ2-2	TRBD1	TRBV6-5	-	CASSDGTVNTGELFF	TGTGCCAGCAGCGACGGGACAGTGAACACCGGGGAGCTGTTTTTT
17	TRBJ1-5	TRBD1	TRBV28	-	CASSLLIGTGVYQPQHF	TGTGCCAGCAGTTTACTTATCGGGACAGGGGTTTATCAGCCCCAGCATTTT
14	TRBJ1-1	TRBD1	TRBV19	-	CASSMGQVNTEAFF	TGTGCCAGTAGTATGGGACAGGTGAACACTGAAGCTTTCTTT